These T cell receptor beta chains were read from a single sample in a study of cytomegalovirus exposure and HLA in healthy donors. Assay used: immunoSEQ multiplex PCR; TCRdb lists only in-frame clones, some missing. This table holds 150,000 to 200,000 clones, around 76% found once. The source material was PBMCs. The receptors derive from a man younger than 45 in good health and CMV-seronegative. The CDR3 runs from the conserved cysteine through the conserved F or W. The order of the fields is clone size, CDR3 length, V gene, D gene, J gene, CDR3 protein, CDR3 DNA. The D gene is left open where the match is weak. Expanded clones are given a class, and other clones once, few, many or no size at all.

clone_size: -; cdr3_length: 19; v_call: TRBV10-3; d_call: TRBD2; j_call: TRBJ2-4; cdr3_aa: CAISAQGSGRIGGKNIQYF; cdr3_nt: TGTGCCATCAGTGCTCAGGGTAGCGGGAGGATAGGTGGGAAAAACATTCAGTACTTC
clone_size: -; cdr3_length: 14; v_call: TRBV30; d_call: -; j_call: TRBJ1-3; cdr3_aa: CAWFEGGSGNTIYF; cdr3_nt: TGTGCCTGGTTCGAAGGGGGCTCTGGAAACACCATATATTTT
clone_size: -; cdr3_length: 16; v_call: TRBV27; d_call: -; j_call: TRBJ2-3; cdr3_aa: CASSLFLAGPSDTQYF; cdr3_nt: TGTGCCAGCAGTCTGTTCCTTGCGGGGCCGTCAGATACGCAGTATTTT
clone_size: -; cdr3_length: 14; v_call: TRBV28; d_call: TRBD1; j_call: TRBJ1-5; cdr3_aa: CASRGTGNYQPQHF; cdr3_nt: TGTGCCAGCAGAGGGACAGGGAATTATCAGCCCCAGCATTTT
clone_size: once; cdr3_length: 15; v_call: TRBV29-1; d_call: TRBD1; j_call: TRBJ2-2; cdr3_aa: CSGRTGGDVSGELFF; cdr3_nt: TGCAGCGGGAGGACAGGGGGCGACGTTTCCGGGGAGCTGTTTTTT
clone_size: -; cdr3_length: 17; v_call: TRBV4-1; d_call: TRBD2; j_call: TRBJ2-2; cdr3_aa: CASSHTSAGVRTGELFF; cdr3_nt: TGCGCCAGCAGCCATACCTCGGCGGGAGTACGTACCGGGGAGCTGTTTTTT
clone_size: -; cdr3_length: 14; v_call: TRBV7-9; d_call: TRBD1; j_call: TRBJ2-7; cdr3_aa: CASSPGQGAYEQYF; cdr3_nt: TGTGCCAGCAGCCCGGGACAGGGGGCTTACGAGCAGTACTTC
clone_size: -; cdr3_length: 16; v_call: TRBV11-3; d_call: -; j_call: TRBJ2-1; cdr3_aa: CASSLTDYGSYNEQFF; cdr3_nt: TGTGCCAGCAGCTTGACAGATTACGGCTCGTACAATGAGCAGTTCTTC
clone_size: -; cdr3_length: 13; v_call: TRBV30; d_call: -; j_call: TRBJ2-7; cdr3_aa: CAWSAEGLYEQYF; cdr3_nt: TGTGCCTGGAGTGCGGAGGGCCTCTACGAGCAGTACTTC
clone_size: few; cdr3_length: 19; v_call: TRBV12-2; d_call: -; j_call: TRBJ2-7; cdr3_aa: CASRLAHQDRTIWPHEQYF; cdr3_nt: TGTGCAAGTCGCTTAGCGCATCAGGACAGGACGATTTGGCCTCACGAGCAGTACTTC
clone_size: few; cdr3_length: 13; v_call: TRBV5-4; d_call: -; j_call: TRBJ2-7; cdr3_aa: CASSLLGSYEQYF; cdr3_nt: TGTGCCAGCAGCTTGCTAGGGAGCTACGAGCAGTACTTC
clone_size: -; cdr3_length: 19; v_call: TRBV10-3; d_call: TRBD2; j_call: TRBJ2-2; cdr3_aa: CAISVKLAGDLGQAGELFF; cdr3_nt: TGTGCCATCAGTGTAAAACTAGCGGGAGACTTAGGGCAGGCCGGGGAGCTGTTTTTT
clone_size: -; cdr3_length: 17; v_call: TRBV7-9; d_call: TRBD2; j_call: TRBJ2-1; cdr3_aa: CASSATTSAHSYNEQFF; cdr3_nt: TGTGCCAGCAGCGCTACTACTAGCGCCCACTCCTACAATGAGCAGTTCTTC
clone_size: -; cdr3_length: 14; v_call: TRBV2; d_call: -; j_call: TRBJ2-5; cdr3_aa: CASSLPTGLETQYF; cdr3_nt: TGTGCCAGCAGCCTTCCCACAGGGCTTGAGACCCAGTACTTC
clone_size: -; cdr3_length: 12; v_call: TRBV2; d_call: -; j_call: TRBJ1-5; cdr3_aa: CASSDRGQPQHF; cdr3_nt: TGTGCCAGCAGCGACCGAGGTCAGCCCCAGCATTTT
clone_size: -; cdr3_length: 18; v_call: TRBV5-1; d_call: -; j_call: TRBJ1-2; cdr3_aa: CASSLSLIVGPRTDGYTF; cdr3_nt: TGCGCCAGCAGCTTATCCCTAATCGTGGGCCCTAGGACTGACGGCTACACCTTC
clone_size: -; cdr3_length: 14; v_call: TRBV2; d_call: -; j_call: TRBJ2-7; cdr3_aa: CATTSPGGSQEQYF; cdr3_nt: TGTGCCACCACGAGCCCAGGAGGGAGCCAGGAGCAGTACTTC
clone_size: -; cdr3_length: 14; v_call: TRBV28; d_call: TRBD1; j_call: TRBJ1-2; cdr3_aa: CASSLFDRGGGYTF; cdr3_nt: TGTGCCAGCAGTTTATTTGACAGGGGCGGGGGCTACACCTTC
clone_size: -; cdr3_length: 15; v_call: TRBV19; d_call: TRBD2; j_call: TRBJ2-5; cdr3_aa: CASSKTSGTLKTQYF; cdr3_nt: TGTGCCAGTAGTAAGACTAGCGGGACTCTAAAGACCCAGTACTTC
clone_size: -; cdr3_length: 15; v_call: TRBV5-1; d_call: TRBD2; j_call: TRBJ2-1; cdr3_aa: CASSLEAGGRNEQFF; cdr3_nt: TGCGCCAGCAGCTTGGAAGCGGGAGGCCGGAATGAGCAGTTCTTC
clone_size: -; cdr3_length: 14; v_call: TRBV5-1; d_call: -; j_call: TRBJ1-1; cdr3_aa: CASSLDPRGPEAFF; cdr3_nt: TGCGCCAGCAGCTTGGACCCACGCGGGCCTGAAGCTTTCTTT
clone_size: -; cdr3_length: 16; v_call: TRBV28; d_call: TRBD2; j_call: TRBJ2-5; cdr3_aa: CASSSSTSGNEETQYF; cdr3_nt: TGTGCCAGCAGTTCCTCGACTAGCGGAAACGAAGAGACCCAGTACTTC
clone_size: once; cdr3_length: 14; v_call: TRBV27; d_call: -; j_call: TRBJ1-1; cdr3_aa: CASSLPGPNTEAFF; cdr3_nt: TGTGCCAGCAGTTTACCAGGGCCGAACACTGAAGCTTTCTTT
clone_size: -; cdr3_length: 15; v_call: TRBV7-2; d_call: -; j_call: TRBJ1-3; cdr3_aa: CASSLGQGSGNTIYF; cdr3_nt: TGTGCCAGCAGCTTAGGACAAGGCTCTGGAAACACCATATATTTT
clone_size: few; cdr3_length: 15; v_call: TRBV9; d_call: TRBD2; j_call: TRBJ2-1; cdr3_aa: CASSLGTSGHNEQFF; cdr3_nt: TGTGCCAGCAGCCTCGGGACTAGCGGACACAATGAGCAGTTCTTC
clone_size: -; cdr3_length: 16; v_call: TRBV10-3; d_call: TRBD1; j_call: TRBJ1-2; cdr3_aa: CAIGLAGGSINYGYTF; cdr3_nt: TGTGCCATCGGGTTGGCAGGGGGATCCATTAACTATGGCTACACCTTC
clone_size: -; cdr3_length: 10; v_call: TRBV20-1; d_call: -; j_call: TRBJ1-1; cdr3_aa: CSAKATEAFF; cdr3_nt: TGCAGTGCAAAAGCCACTGAAGCTTTCTTT
clone_size: -; cdr3_length: 14; v_call: TRBV6-1; d_call: TRBD1; j_call: TRBJ1-6; cdr3_aa: CASSEGTGVSPLHF; cdr3_nt: TGTGCCAGCAGTGAAGGGACAGGGGTTTCACCCCTCCACTTT
clone_size: -; cdr3_length: 16; v_call: TRBV10-2; d_call: TRBD2; j_call: TRBJ2-2; cdr3_aa: CATAISGSLNTGELFF; cdr3_nt: TGCGCCACCGCGATTAGCGGGAGTTTGAACACCGGGGAGCTGTTTTTT
clone_size: -; cdr3_length: 14; v_call: TRBV7-9; d_call: TRBD2; j_call: TRBJ2-7; cdr3_aa: CASSKLGGNHEQYF; cdr3_nt: TGTGCCAGCAGCAAGTTGGGGGGGAACCACGAGCAGTACTTC
clone_size: -; cdr3_length: 14; v_call: TRBV7-3; d_call: -; j_call: TRBJ1-6; cdr3_aa: CASSLTGLPSPLHF; cdr3_nt: TGTGCCAGCAGCCTAACGGGCCTACCCTCACCCCTCCACTTT
clone_size: -; cdr3_length: 15; v_call: TRBV2; d_call: -; j_call: TRBJ1-5; cdr3_aa: CASRGPGGGNQPQHF; cdr3_nt: TGTGCCAGCAGAGGGCCCGGGGGTGGCAATCAGCCCCAGCATTTT
clone_size: few; cdr3_length: 14; v_call: TRBV4-1; d_call: -; j_call: TRBJ2-7; cdr3_aa: CASSAPGKTYEQYF; cdr3_nt: TGCGCCAGCAGCGCCCCAGGGAAAACCTACGAGCAGTACTTC
clone_size: -; cdr3_length: 15; v_call: TRBV5-1; d_call: -; j_call: TRBJ1-5; cdr3_aa: CASSLLGGQGQPQHF; cdr3_nt: TGCGCCAGCAGCTTGCTCGGAGGGCAGGGCCAGCCCCAGCATTTT
clone_size: -; cdr3_length: 14; v_call: TRBV9; d_call: -; j_call: TRBJ2-3; cdr3_aa: CASSVGSLTDTQYF; cdr3_nt: TGTGCCAGCAGCGTAGGGAGTTTGACAGATACGCAGTATTTT
clone_size: -; cdr3_length: 13; v_call: TRBV5-6; d_call: TRBD2; j_call: TRBJ2-5; cdr3_aa: CASSAGTIRTQYF; cdr3_nt: TGTGCCAGCAGCGCGGGGACTATTAGGACCCAGTACTTC
clone_size: -; cdr3_length: 16; v_call: TRBV6-4; d_call: -; j_call: TRBJ2-2; cdr3_aa: CASSDEGGSGTGELFF; cdr3_nt: TGTGCCAGCAGTGACGAGGGGGGGTCCGGCACCGGGGAGCTGTTTTTT